This T cell receptor (beta chain) was captured by sequencing in a study of identical twins. V shed 1 base and J 6 bases; nucleotides not matched to a gene: 6. The CDR3 loop spans 16 amino acids. Germline V gene data show CDR1 as SGHVS and CDR2 as FQNEAQ. TCRdb reprocessed the 5' RACE reads via MiXCR and lists one record per CDR3 protein. The sample has some 760,000 distinct CDR3 sequences; roughly 20% are singletons. This same sample was also taken into another study, of T cells expressing NK-cell markers.

The genes are TRBV7-8 and TRBJ2-1; TRBD1 matches 10 bases. This receptor was taken from a woman under 30 in good health. Sequencing input: PBMCs. CDR3 bases: TGTGCCAGCAGCTTAGACCGGGACAGGGGTTTCAATGAGCAGTTCTTC. The encoded protein is CASSLDRDRGFNEQFF.